One sample yielded the 18 T cell receptor beta chains listed below, sequenced in a study of spatial heterogeneity in lung cancer. Documented time point: sample taken at primary tumor resection. Via MiXCR, TCRdb re-called the 5' RACE reads, giving one row per CDR3 protein. The repertoire has approximately 15,000 distinct CDR3 sequences, 3.6% of them found once; the top ten carry 8.5% to 10%. The sequenced sample was normal lung tissue next to the tumor, obtained at surgery. The receptor source for this set is a male donor with early-stage non-small cell lung cancer.

As concerns this clonotype: The library was built for alpha chains, so this beta chain is an off-target read and its size means little. The V call is TRBV4-1, the J call TRBJ1-1; D gene ambiguous. Germline V CDR1 and CDR2: MGHRA, YSYEKL. CDR3 length: 14 amino acids. The V end was cut by 3 bases, the J end by 0 bases, with 8 bases between. The CDR3 is CASSQITLNTEAFF. The CDR3 DNA reads as TGCGCCAGCAGCCAGATCACACTGAACACTGAAGCTTTCTTT.

This clonotype was detected many times. The library was designed around alpha chains, so this beta chain is a stray read whose abundance carries little weight. V usage is TRBV6-1 and J usage is TRBJ2-5, with D unclear. The CDR3 runs to 15 residues. Germline loops: CDR1 MNHNS, CDR2 SASEGT. V was cut by 3 bases and J by 4 bases, with 15 bases left in between. The CDR3 nucleotides are TGTGCCAGCAGTGAGGGCGCACTCGGCGGAGAGACCCAGTACTTC. Translated, it gives CASSEGALGGETQYF.

Ten or more counts support this clonotype. This beta chain lies outside the target of a library built for alpha chains; its clone size means little. The chain carries TRBV6-2 or TRBV6-3 and TRBJ2-1; 8 bases agree with TRBD2. CDR3 length: 15 residues. Germline-derived CDR1 and CDR2 are MNHEY and SVGEGT. V shed 7 bases and J 1 base; nucleotides not matched to a gene: 6. The CDR3: CASTLKRESYNEQFF. As DNA, the CDR3 is TGTGCCAGCACCCTAAAGCGGGAGTCCTACAATGAGCAGTTCTTC.

In its sample, this clonotype was seen many times. This beta chain is an off-target read within a library intended for alpha chains, so its frequency means little. This chain uses TRBV7-2 with TRBJ2-1; possibly TRBD2 for D (6 bases). V lost 7 bases to trimming and J lost 9 bases, with 13 bases between them. Germline CDR1 SGHTA, CDR2 FQGNSA. The CDR3 has 12 residues. CDR3: CASNNPGVEQFF. CDR3 DNA sequence: TGTGCCAGCAACAATCCGGGAGTTGAGCAGTTCTTC.

This clonotype has ten or more counts. This beta chain came through as a stray read in a library set up for alpha chains, and its size says little. This chain joins TRBV6-2 or TRBV6-3 and TRBJ2-5; D unresolved. V was pared by 2 bases and J by 1 base, with 8 bases between. The CDR3 length is 14 residues. CDR1 and CDR2 from the germline V gene are MNHEY and SVGEGT. CDR3 sequence reads: CASSYLRIQETQYF. The CDR3, as DNA: TGTGCCAGCAGTTACCTACGAATCCAAGAGACCCAGTACTTC.

This clonotype was observed at least ten times. Since the library was made to target alpha chains, this beta chain is a stray read and its abundance is not meaningful. This chain joins TRBV4-3 and TRBJ2-3; the match to TRBD2 covers 11 bases. Losses at the gene ends were 5 bases for V and 3 bases for J; bases not matched to a gene: 4. CDR1 is LGHNA, CDR2 YSLEER, per germline. The CDR3 loop spans 15 amino acids. The CDR3 is CASSVTSGGTDTQYF. The CDR3 DNA reads TGCGCCAGCAGCGTTACTAGCGGGGGAACAGATACGCAGTATTTT.

This clonotype was seen many times. This beta chain is off target for a library built for alpha chains, so its abundance means little. J is TRBJ2-3 and V is TRBV20-1, with a tentative D call TRBD1 (6 bases). The V gene's germline CDR1 is DFQATT and CDR2 SNEGSKA (reference sequence). The CDR3 is 14 residues long. The V and J ends lost 7 bases and 1 base respectively, with 15 bases between them. CDR3 nucleotide sequence: TGCAGTGTTACGGGGAAGGGGGGCACAGATACGCAGTATTTT. Encoded protein: CSVTGKGGTDTQYF.

A note on this clonotype: For a library built for alpha chains, this beta chain is a stray read; little rests on its size. The chain links TRBV30 to TRBJ2-1; D not resolved. Trimming shortened V by 2 bases and J by 0 bases, and 8 bases separated the two germline ends. CDR3 length equals 14 residues. The germline gives CDR1 GTSNPN, CDR2 SVGIG (reference sequence). CDR3 sequence reads: CAWSKSSSYNEQFF. In DNA form, the CDR3 reads TGTGCCTGGAGTAAGTCTTCCTCCTACAATGAGCAGTTCTTC.

Ten or more counts support this clonotype. This beta chain is a stray read from a library made for alpha chains; its abundance is not meaningful. The V and J genes are TRBV29-1 and TRBJ2-3; 10 bases are shared with TRBD2. J lost 3 bases, V lost 6 bases, and 9 bases had no gene match. This CDR3 is 15 amino acids long. Germline-derived CDR1 and CDR2 are SQVTM and ANQGSEA. The CDR3, as DNA: TGCAGCGTCATGGGGCTAGCGGGAGTTACAGATACGCAGTATTTT. Translation: CSVMGLAGVTDTQYF.

This clonotype was detected many times. For a library built for alpha chains, this beta chain is a stray read; little rests on its size. The chain links TRBV7-3 to TRBJ2-2; TRBD2 aligns across 9 bases. The ends lost 4 bases at V and 4 bases at J; junction bases unmatched: 1. Germline lookup yields CDR1 SGHTA and CDR2 FQGTGA. CDR3 length equals 14 residues. Here the CDR3 DNA reads TGTGCCAGCAGCTCTAGCGGGACCACCGGGGAGCTGTTTTTT. As protein: CASSSSGTTGELFF.

This clonotype was recorded at least ten times. This beta chain slipped into a library made for alpha chains as a stray read, so its size is not meaningful. Here the CDR3 reads CSASKAIGSTDTQYF. In DNA, the CDR3 is TGCAGTGCTAGTAAGGCCATAGGTAGCACAGATACGCAGTATTTT. This sequence joins TRBV20-1 and TRBJ2-3; D is unresolved. The V end was cut by 3 bases, the J end by 0 bases, with 13 bases between. This CDR3 is built from 15 residues. CDR1 is DFQATT, CDR2 SNEGSKA, per germline (reference sequence).

This clonotype has ten or more counts. In a library made to pick up alpha chains, this beta chain is a stray read with a size that means little. The J gene is TRBJ2-7, the V gene TRBV5-6, with D maybe TRBD1 (7 bases). The CDR3 runs to 19 residues. V dropped 3 bases and J dropped 2 bases, with 27 bases sitting between them. In germline, CDR1 is SGHDT, CDR2 YYEEEE. The CDR3 DNA follows: TGTGCCAGCAGCTCGCTTGTTGGAGGGGGCCGCACGATCACCTACGAGCAGTACTTC. Translated: CASSSLVGGGRTITYEQYF.

This clonotype showed up many times. This beta chain is an unintended read in a library built for alpha chains; its size means little. The rearrangement links TRBV7-8 to TRBJ1-5, with unresolved D. V lost 1 base and J lost 0, with 13 bases in between. Germline CDR1 SGHVS, CDR2 FQNEAQ. The CDR3 runs 17 residues. This CDR3 is CASSLEQPSYSNQPQHF. The DNA of the CDR3 is TGTGCCAGCAGCTTAGAGCAACCTAGTTATAGCAATCAGCCCCAGCATTTT.

This clonotype was recorded at least ten times. This beta chain represents an off-target read in a library built for alpha chains; its size is of limited meaning. The rearrangement joins TRBV20-1 to TRBJ1-6; D perhaps matches TRBD1 (5 bases). V was trimmed by 5 bases and J by 9 bases, leaving 23 bases between them. CDR1 is DFQATT, CDR2 SNEGSKA, per germline (reference sequence). The CDR3 sequence is 16 residues long. CDR3: CSARPGVGSGGSPLHF. The CDR3 DNA follows: TGCAGTGCTCGTCCGGGGGTTGGGAGTGGAGGTTCACCCCTCCACTTT.

This clonotype was recorded many times. This beta chain came through as a stray read in a library set up for alpha chains, and its size says little. This chain links TRBV12-3 or TRBV12-4 with TRBJ1-2, with D maybe TRBD1 (5 bases). Trimming removed 4 bases at V and 4 bases at J, with 10 bases between. The CDR3 spans 13 residues. The DNA of the CDR3 is TGTGCCAGCAGTTCGGGGGGGACCTATGGCTACACCTTC. Its translation is CASSSGGTYGYTF.

This clonotype was seen repeatedly, ten times or more. The library was built for alpha chains, so this beta chain is an off-target read and its size means little. This rearrangement joins TRBV28 to TRBJ1-2; D may be TRBD1 (5 bases). The CDR3 has 15 residues. Trimming shortened V by 5 bases and J by 5 bases, and 18 bases separated the two germline ends. Germline CDR1 MDHEN, CDR2 SYDVKM. The DNA of the CDR3 is TGTGCCAGCAGTCCTGGGACCGCAGTGGGATATGGCTACACCTTC. As protein: CASSPGTAVGYGYTF.

This clonotype rates as medium-sized. Within a library made for alpha chains, this beta chain is off target, and its count is uninformative. The CDR3, as DNA: TGCAGTGCTAGAGATGGCCCACTTGGAGGGATTTCACCCCTCCACTTT. This encodes CSARDGPLGGISPLHF. The rearrangement links TRBV20-1 to TRBJ1-6; unclear D gene. Germline assignment: CDR1 DFQATT and CDR2 SNEGSKA (reference sequence). This CDR3 spans 16 amino acids. Trimming took 0 bases from V and 9 from J, leaving 18 bases between them.

By share of the sample, this clonotype is medium-sized (0.01 to 0.1%). This beta chain is a stray read from a library made for alpha chains; its abundance is not meaningful. The J gene is TRBJ2-7, the V gene TRBV12-3 or TRBV12-4; 9 nucleotides agree with TRBD1. The trim removed 8 bases at V and 9 bases at J, leaving 14 bases unmatched. The CDR3 contains 14 residues. CDR3 coding DNA: TGTGCCAGCTCCTTAACCACAGGGGGCTGGAGGCAGTACTTC. Translation gives CASSLTTGGWRQYF.